This TCR beta chain emerged from a study of blood T cell repertoires in COVID-19. Clones were sequenced by immunoSEQ multiplex PCR, and TCRdb holds only the in-frame ones, with some missing. The sample has over 200,000 clones, around 90% seen once. This CDR3 has 19 residues. The V and J ends lost 5 bases and 3 bases, in that order; junction bases with no gene match: 11. Germline loops: CDR1 MRHNA, CDR2 SNTAGT. This chain joins TRBV6-4 and TRBJ2-2; 14 bases are shared with TRBD2. This receptor was taken from a man aged 55 to 69 who had recovered from COVID-19. The sequenced sample was peripheral blood. The CDR3 spells CASSSGLAGGLGHTGELFF. The CDR3 DNA reads as TGTGCCAGCAGTTCCGGACTAGCGGGGGGCCTCGGGCACACCGGGGAGCTGTTTTTT.